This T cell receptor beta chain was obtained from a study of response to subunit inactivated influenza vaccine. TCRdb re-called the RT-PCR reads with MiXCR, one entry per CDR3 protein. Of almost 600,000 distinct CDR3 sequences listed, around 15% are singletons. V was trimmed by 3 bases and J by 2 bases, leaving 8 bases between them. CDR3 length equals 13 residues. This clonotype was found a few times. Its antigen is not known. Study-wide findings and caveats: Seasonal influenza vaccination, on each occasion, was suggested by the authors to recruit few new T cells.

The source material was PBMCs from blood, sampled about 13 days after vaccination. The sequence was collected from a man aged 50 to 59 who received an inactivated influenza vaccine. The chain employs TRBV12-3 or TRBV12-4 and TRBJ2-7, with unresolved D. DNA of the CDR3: TGTGCCAGCAGTTTCCGGGCGACCTACGAGCAGTACTTC. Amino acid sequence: CASSFRATYEQYF.